This TCR beta chain was sequenced during a study of blood T cell repertoires in COVID-19. Germline CDR1 and CDR2: LNHNV and YYDKDF (reference sequence). The ends were cut back, 0 bases at V and 0 bases at J, with 8 bases in the middle. This CDR3 spans 15 amino acids. Original handling: Counts of nucleated cells, estimated from reference gene primer amplification, were obtained. Assay: immunoSEQ multiplex PCR; the TCRdb copy retains only in-frame clones and omits some. V and J calls and clone size are copied from that table; D and trimming were computed from the DNA. The data contain approximately 280,000 clones, 87% of them singletons. Study members were between about 18 and 90 years old and lived in some 22 US regions.

The sequenced sample consisted of PBMCs or T cells enriched from blood (not recorded which). The TCR originated in a woman aged 40 to 55 who had recovered from COVID-19. This rearrangement joins TRBV15 to TRBJ2-5; D ambiguous. The CDR3 here is CATSRDAQYQETQYF. In DNA, the CDR3 is TGTGCCACCAGCAGAGATGCACAGTACCAAGAGACCCAGTACTTC.